The clone carrying this TCR beta chain has just one count. Its cognate antigen is unknown. CD4+ cells were split into CD45RA+ naive and CD45RA-negative memory subsets. The entry originates in a study of shared clonotypes between healthy human individuals. Study background: The study enrolled two women and a few men aged 18 to 49.

General observations from the study: All-four-donor shared clonotypes had higher generation probabilities than non-shared clonotypes did. At large depth, rarefaction still showed sorted-subset sequencing to be incomplete.

CDR3 size: 14 residues. Germline V gives CDR1 SEHNR, CDR2 FQNEAQ (reference sequence). Trimming removed 1 base from V and 8 bases from J, with 12 bases in between. The table came from immunoSEQ multiplex PCR; TCRdb's copy has only in-frame clones and leaves some out. Of over 2 million clones listed, roughly 95% are singletons. Sequenced input: naive CD4+ T cells sorted from blood. Subset indicated: CD45RA+ positively selected. This chain joins TRBV7-9 and TRBJ2-4; D not certain. This receptor was obtained from a man between 18 and 29 years old in good health. The CDR3, as DNA: TGTGCCAGCAGCTTAGGTGGGGTGAGTCACATTCAGTACTTC. This sequence encodes CASSLGGVSHIQYF.